The table lists the clone carrying this TCR beta chain with many counts. This record belongs to a study of CDR3 diversity in severe acne. The CDR3 consists of 15 residues. Germline-derived CDR1 and CDR2 are SNHLY and FYNNEI. The germline V and J ends were trimmed by 4 bases and 2 bases, with 14 bases remaining between them. TCRdb called the PCR reads again in MiXCR, with one record for every CDR3 protein. Of some 90,000 distinct CDR3 sequences listed, 45% to 50% are singletons. The sample was blood. The chain combines TRBV2 with TRBJ2-5, with D maybe TRBD2 (6 bases). The TCR sequence derives from a male donor in good health, serving as a control. CDR3 in DNA: TGTGCCAGCAGTGGCAGCCGGGACTGGCAAGAGACCCAGTACTTC. It is translated as CASSGSRDWQETQYF.